The present entry profiles one T cell receptor beta chain with its context. This CDR3 region has 15 residues. V was pared by 3 bases and J by 5 bases, with 6 bases of the junction left unmatched. The V gene's germline CDR1 is MGHRA and CDR2 YSYEKL. The sample belongs to a study of blood T cell repertoires in COVID-19. The data were produced by immunoSEQ multiplex PCR, yet TCRdb's version contains in-frame clones alone and is incomplete. The table shows approximately 300,000 clones, with about 88% occurring only once. The sample consisted of peripheral blood. This TCR derives from a woman in her thirties with COVID-19, enrolled during active disease. J is TRBJ2-5 and V is TRBV4-1; 10 nucleotides match TRBD1. In nucleotides, the CDR3 is TGCGCCAGCAGCCAGGGGGACAGGGGACTGGAGACCCAGTACTTC. This codes for CASSQGDRGLETQYF.